This T cell receptor (beta chain) was obtained from a study of blood T cell repertoires in COVID-19 (dated by TCRdb to about 2020). At the level of the whole study: Samples from collaborators originated in the United States, Italy and Spain and spanned both the acute and convalescent phases of COVID-19. The material from the prospective study consisted of cDNA or gDNA derived from T cells, B-cell-depleted T cells, or PBMCs. Deeply sampled blood TCRbeta repertoires from subjects exposed to, actively infected with, or recovered from COVID-19 were included in the dataset. The repertoires were released in a freely available public database intended as a resource for research on the immune response to SARS-CoV-2. The samples were drawn from two sources: the first 160 participants of the ongoing ImmuneRACE study, and fewer than 1,500 subjects contributed by 6 global collaborators. The sample metadata nearly always contained a de-identified subject ID, COVID-19 status, age in years and sex. Where available, HLA class I and class II types were obtained from metadata supplied by the sample provider rather than from assay-based typing.

Study-wide findings and limitations: How much clinical and demographic metadata was included differed by source and by participant, and the metadata was provided uncurated.

TCRbeta CDR3 regions were amplified from genomic DNA by means of the immunoSEQ Assay, a bias-controlled multiplex PCR. Concerning the study's data processing: The number of nucleated cells in each sample was estimated by amplification of reference gene primers within the assay. To quantify the absolute abundance of each unique TCRbeta CDR3 rearrangement, sequence reads were collapsed and filtered. For each sample, productive Simpson clonality was calculated as the square root of Simpson's diversity index across productive rearrangements. TCRdb took over this immuneACCESS table, retaining in-frame rearrangements with V and J assigned. Such tables are incomplete; in checked studies, under half of the missing clones stem from an unresolved V gene, and the remainder is unexplained. The D gene and trimming were derived from the DNA, and the V and J assignments and clone size from that table. Present in this sample are 150,000 or so clones, about 86% of which were seen just once. Together, the top ten hold approximately 7% of the sample.

Trimming leaves V shorter by 1 base and J shorter by 4 bases, with the junction holding 3 bases beyond the gene matches. In the germline V gene, CDR1 corresponds to SGHTA and CDR2 to FQGNSA. Inclusive of the bounding cysteine and phenylalanine, the CDR3 is 15 residues long. Of the read, only the CDR3 DNA is kept; its 45 bases are in frame from base 1. About this clone itself: This receptor's antigen is unknown. The record has no base qualities; no much larger clone is one base away.

The collaborating institutions used their own protocols to collect whole blood in K2EDTA tubes. For TCRbeta analysis, collaborators shipped samples in one of three forms: frozen whole blood, isolated PBMCs, or DNA extracted from either of those sample types. The chain was built from TRBV7-2 and TRBJ1-2; 10 junctional bases match TRBD1. This clonotype was obtained from a man in his fifties or sixties with active or convalescent COVID-19. The sequenced material came from peripheral blood. The nucleotide sequence reads as follows: TGTGCCAGCAGCTTAGGGGACAGGGGTATCTATGGCTACACCTTC. This translates into CASSLGDRGIYGYTF.